Sequencing of this TCR beta chain was carried out in a study of blood T cells in healthy people across ages. About this clonotype: Its antigen is currently unknown.

Together with a sample-barcoded 5' primer, a J-beta primer mix was included in a second PCR lasting roughly 6 to 12 cycles. TCRdb recomputed calls from the 5' RACE reads with MiXCR, one row per CDR3 protein. Seen here are roughly 1,000,000 distinct CDR3 sequences, roughly a quarter observed once, and the top ten hold less than 0.85%. Whole-study findings and limits: Both naive CD4+ cell counts and diversity were greater in long-lived donors than in aged donors.

The CDR3 has 15 residues. V was clipped by 6 bases and J by 8 bases; unmatched bases: 9. From germline, CDR1 is MDHEN and CDR2 SYDVKM. Each sample gave at least 6.5 million isolated PBMCs. Total RNA was extracted at no less than 6 micrograms per sample. This sample was shared with a second study, whose subject was T cells of mothers and their children. That work states: Study donors consisted of a few healthy Caucasian mothers and their six children.

This TCR was sampled from a girl aged 2-10 years in good health. The specimen was blood. The chain carries TRBV28 and TRBJ2-1, with TRBD1 matching over 11 bases. The CDR3 region is CASSPGQGDLDEQFF. The CDR3 nucleotides read TGTGCCAGCAGCCCGGGACAGGGGGATTTGGATGAGCAGTTCTTC.